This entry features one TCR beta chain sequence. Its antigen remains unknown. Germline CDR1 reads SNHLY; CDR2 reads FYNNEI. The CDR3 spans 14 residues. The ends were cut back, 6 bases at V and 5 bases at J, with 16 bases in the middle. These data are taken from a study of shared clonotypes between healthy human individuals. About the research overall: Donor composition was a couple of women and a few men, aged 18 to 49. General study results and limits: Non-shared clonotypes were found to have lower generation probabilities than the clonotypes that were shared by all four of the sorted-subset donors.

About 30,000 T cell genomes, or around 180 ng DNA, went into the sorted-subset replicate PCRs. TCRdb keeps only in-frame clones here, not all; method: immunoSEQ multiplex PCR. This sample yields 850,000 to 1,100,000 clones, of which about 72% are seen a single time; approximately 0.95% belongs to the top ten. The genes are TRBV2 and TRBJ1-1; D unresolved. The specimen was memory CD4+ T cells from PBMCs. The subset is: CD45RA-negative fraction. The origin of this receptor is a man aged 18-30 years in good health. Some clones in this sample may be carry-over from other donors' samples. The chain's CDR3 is CASSHLTAGTEAFF. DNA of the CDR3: TGTGCCAGCAGCCACTTGACCGCCGGGACTGAAGCTTTCTTT.